The entry below describes one T cell receptor beta chain. Its cognate antigen is unknown. Trimming took 6 bases from V and 2 from J, leaving 17 bases between them. The CDR3 is made up of 15 amino acids. CDR1 is MDHEN and CDR2 is SYDVKM in the germline V gene. The data are from a study of vaccination effects on CD4 cells after COVID-19. Study-level information: In the ViraFEST assay, antigen-specific CD4+ clonotypes were identified by expansion after peptide-pool stimulation. Wells of roughly 2 million PBMC each were grown with 10 IU/ml IL-2 and around 10 ug/ml peptides. General study points: Within healthy vaccinees, only 1 of 255 vaccine-induced clones displayed cross-reactivity with common cold coronaviruses.

TCRdb's copy holds only in-frame clones and misses some; the assay was immunoSEQ multiplex PCR. The table lists around 30,000 clones, 65% of them singletons. Researchers isolated CD4+ T cells once roughly nine days of culture had elapsed. Sequenced material: CD4+ T cells from PBMCs cultured without peptide, taken before COVID-19 vaccination. V usage is TRBV28 and J usage is TRBJ2-7; either TRBD1 or TRBD2 may supply D (7 bases each). The clonotype was recovered from a human donor who received a COVID-19 vaccine. The chain's CDR3 is CASRTRGGGTYEQYF. As DNA, the CDR3 is TGTGCCAGCAGAACCAGGGGGGGAGGGACCTACGAGCAGTACTTC.